These 19 T cell receptor beta chains came from one sample sequenced in a study of monozygotic twins with inflammatory bowel disease. After re-calling the 5' RACE reads, TCRdb lists one entry per CDR3 protein, DNA absent. The table for this sample gives about 420,000 distinct CDR3 sequences. The sequencing sample was made of blood. These TCRs come from a human donor with ulcerative colitis or Crohn's disease, or a healthy co-twin of an affected twin (not recorded which).

V and J are TRBV9 and TRBJ2-3; TCRdb's D call of TRBD1 is untestable without DNA. Germline assignment: CDR1 SGDLS and CDR2 YYNGEE. The CDR3 totals 16 residues. The CDR3 here is CASSVVPGIGTDTQYF.

The gene calls are TRBV20-1 and TRBJ2-1; TCRdb's D gene call, TRBD2, goes unchecked for lack of DNA. The CDR3 is made up of 15 amino acids. Germline V gene data show CDR1 as DFQATT and CDR2 as SNEGSKA (reference sequence). The chain's CDR3 is CSARVGGGSYNEQFF.

The rearrangement links TRBV5-1 to TRBJ2-2; no DNA is available, so the TRBD2 call from TCRdb remains unchecked. This CDR3 is 13 amino acids long. The germline CDR1 and CDR2 sequences are SGHRS and YFSETQ. CDR3 region: CASRSSDTGELFF.

The rearrangement uses TRBV4-3 and TRBJ2-2; without DNA, the TCRdb call of TRBD1 cannot be checked. Germline CDR1 LGHNA, CDR2 YSLEER. This CDR3 comprises 15 residues. The CDR3 reads CASSQGGPNTGELFF.

The chain recombines TRBV5-1 with TRBJ2-1; TCRdb designates TRBD1, a call that cannot be tested without DNA. The CDR3 consists of 16 residues. From germline, CDR1 is SGHRS and CDR2 YFSETQ. CDR3 sequence reads: CASSGGATGTYNEQFF.

CDR3: CASRPPGLAAYEQYF. The V and J genes are TRBV27 and TRBJ2-7; with no DNA, the TCRdb D assignment of TRBD2 cannot be verified. The germline V gene encodes CDR1 MNHEY and CDR2 SMNVEV (reference sequence). This CDR3 has 15 amino acids.

V usage is TRBV7-2 and J usage is TRBJ2-1. From germline, CDR1 is SGHTA and CDR2 FQGNSA. The CDR3 totals 15 residues. Here the CDR3 reads CASSPDRGSYNEQFF.

This rearrangement joins TRBV12-3 or TRBV12-4 to TRBJ1-4. This CDR3 is built from 14 residues. CDR3: CASSLSGASEKLFF.

The chain combines TRBV12-3 or TRBV12-4 with TRBJ2-5; TCRdb returns TRBD2, unconfirmable since there is no DNA. The CDR3 is 17 residues long. This CDR3 reads CASSLIPQALEEETQYF.

The rearrangement links TRBV3-1 to TRBJ1-4; TCRdb returns TRBD1, unconfirmable since there is no DNA. The CDR3 is 15 residues long. Per germline, CDR1 LGHDT and CDR2 YNNKEL (reference sequence). The CDR3 spells CASSQGGEANEKLFF. The complete variable domain, with remaining parts taken from reference TRBV3-1 and TRBJ1-4, reads DTAVSQTPKYLVTQMGNDKSIKCEQNLGHDTMYWYKQDSKKFLKIMFSYNNKELIINETVPNRFSPKSPDKAHLNLHINSLELGDSAVYFCASSQGGEANEKLFFGSGTQLSVL.

The chain links TRBV7-9 to TRBJ2-3; TCRdb names TRBD2, which stays unverified in the absence of DNA. The CDR3 spans 15 residues. Germline V CDR1 and CDR2: SEHNR, FQNEAQ (reference sequence). The CDR3 protein is CASSFRGGRIDTQYF. The full variable domain, its missing parts supplied by reference TRBV7-9 and TRBJ2-3, is DTGVSQNPRHKITKRGQNVTFRCDPISEHNRLYWYRQTLGQGPEFLTYFQNEAQLEKSRLLSDRFSAERPKGSFSTLEIQRTEQGDSAMYLCASSFRGGRIDTQYFGPGTRLTVL.

The V gene is TRBV30, the J gene TRBJ2-2. The CDR3 is made up of 12 amino acids. The V gene's germline CDR1 is GTSNPN and CDR2 SVGIG (reference sequence). The CDR3 spells CAWRATTGELFF.

V and J are TRBV7-2 and TRBJ2-5; TCRdb's D call, TRBD1, is unchecked because there is no DNA. CDR1 is SGHTA and CDR2 is FQGNSA in the germline V gene. The CDR3 runs to 15 residues. The chain's CDR3 is CASNRKADTQETQYF.

The chain joins TRBV7-3 to TRBJ2-6; the TCRdb call, TRBD1, lacks DNA for checking. The CDR3 is 21 amino acids. Germline lookup yields CDR1 SGHTA and CDR2 FQGTGA. CDR3 protein: CASSLTQGPPPTRSGANVLTF.

This chain uses TRBV3-1 with TRBJ1-6; TCRdb selects TRBD1, and the lack of DNA leaves this call unchecked. The CDR3 has 14 residues. Germline CDR1 and CDR2: LGHDT and YNNKEL (reference sequence). CDR3 in amino acids: CASSQEGAYPPLHF. Together with reference TRBV3-1 and TRBJ1-6, the CDR3 gives the full variable domain: DTAVSQTPKYLVTQMGNDKSIKCEQNLGHDTMYWYKQDSKKFLKIMFSYNNKELIINETVPNRFSPKSPDKAHLNLHINSLELGDSAVYFCASSQEGAYPPLHFGNGTRLTVT.

The chain combines TRBV12-3 or TRBV12-4 with TRBJ2-5; no DNA is available, so the TRBD1 call from TCRdb remains unchecked. This CDR3 contains 14 residues. The CDR3 region is CASSFQGSPETQYF.

The gene calls are TRBV4-1 and TRBJ1-5. The CDR3 has 13 residues. Per germline, CDR1 MGHRA and CDR2 YSYEKL. CDR3 sequence: CASSVLSNQPQHF.

The chain recombines TRBV5-1 with TRBJ1-3; the TRBD1 assignment by TCRdb is unverifiable without DNA. This CDR3 has 16 amino acids. Germline values: CDR1 SGHRS, CDR2 YFSETQ. Here the CDR3 reads CASSPADRGAGNTIYF.

This chain links TRBV12-3 or TRBV12-4 with TRBJ1-2; TCRdb calls TRBD1, which cannot be checked without DNA. The CDR3 totals 13 residues. CDR3 region: CASSFDSSYGYTF.